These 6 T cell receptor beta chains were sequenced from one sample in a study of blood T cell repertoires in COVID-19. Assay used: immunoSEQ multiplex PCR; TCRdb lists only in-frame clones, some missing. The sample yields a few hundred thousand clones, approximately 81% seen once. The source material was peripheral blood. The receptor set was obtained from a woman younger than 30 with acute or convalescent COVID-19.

CDR3 amino acids: CASRLSGSSYEQYF. CDR3 bases: TGTGCCAGCAGGTTGTCCGGGAGCTCCTACGAGCAGTACTTC. This rearrangement joins TRBV7-9 to TRBJ2-7; possibly TRBD2 for D (6 bases). The V gene lost 6 bases and the J gene lost 0 bases, with 12 bases spanning the gap. This CDR3 contains 14 residues. CDR1 and CDR2 from the germline V gene are SEHNR and FQNEAQ (reference sequence).

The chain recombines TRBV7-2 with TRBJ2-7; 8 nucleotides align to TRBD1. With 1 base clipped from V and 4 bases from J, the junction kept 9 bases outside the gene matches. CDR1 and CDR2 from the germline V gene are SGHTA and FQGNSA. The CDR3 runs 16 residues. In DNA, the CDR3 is TGTGCCAGCAGCTTAGGAGGACAGGGTCCCCGGTACGAGCAGTACTTC. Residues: CASSLGGQGPRYEQYF.

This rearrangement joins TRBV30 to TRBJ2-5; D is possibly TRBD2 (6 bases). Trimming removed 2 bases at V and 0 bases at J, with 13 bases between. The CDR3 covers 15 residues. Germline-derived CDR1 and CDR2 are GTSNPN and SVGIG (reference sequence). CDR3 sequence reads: CAWSPGLRDQETQYF. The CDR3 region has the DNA TGTGCCTGGAGTCCAGGACTAAGGGACCAAGAGACCCAGTACTTC.

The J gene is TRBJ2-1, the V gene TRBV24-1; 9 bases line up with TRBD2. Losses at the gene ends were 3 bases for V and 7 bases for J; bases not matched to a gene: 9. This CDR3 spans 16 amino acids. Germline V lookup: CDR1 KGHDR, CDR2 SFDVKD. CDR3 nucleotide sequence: TGTGCCACCAGTGATAGGGGTAGCGGGAGTTGGAATGAGCAGTTCTTC. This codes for CATSDRGSGSWNEQFF.

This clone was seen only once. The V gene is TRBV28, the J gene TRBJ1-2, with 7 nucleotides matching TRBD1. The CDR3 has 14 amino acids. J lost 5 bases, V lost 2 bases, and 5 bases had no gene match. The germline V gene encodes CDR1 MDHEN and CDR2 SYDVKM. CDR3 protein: CASSLGQEGYGYTF. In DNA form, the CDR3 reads TGTGCCAGCAGTTTAGGACAGGAAGGGTATGGCTACACCTTC.

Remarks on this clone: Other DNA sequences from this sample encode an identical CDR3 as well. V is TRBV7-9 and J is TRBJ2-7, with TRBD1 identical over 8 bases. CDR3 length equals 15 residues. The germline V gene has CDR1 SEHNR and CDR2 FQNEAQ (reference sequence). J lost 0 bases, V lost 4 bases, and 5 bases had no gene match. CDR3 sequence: CASSSRTGFSYEQYF. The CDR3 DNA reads TGTGCCAGCAGCTCCCGGACAGGGTTCTCCTACGAGCAGTACTTC.